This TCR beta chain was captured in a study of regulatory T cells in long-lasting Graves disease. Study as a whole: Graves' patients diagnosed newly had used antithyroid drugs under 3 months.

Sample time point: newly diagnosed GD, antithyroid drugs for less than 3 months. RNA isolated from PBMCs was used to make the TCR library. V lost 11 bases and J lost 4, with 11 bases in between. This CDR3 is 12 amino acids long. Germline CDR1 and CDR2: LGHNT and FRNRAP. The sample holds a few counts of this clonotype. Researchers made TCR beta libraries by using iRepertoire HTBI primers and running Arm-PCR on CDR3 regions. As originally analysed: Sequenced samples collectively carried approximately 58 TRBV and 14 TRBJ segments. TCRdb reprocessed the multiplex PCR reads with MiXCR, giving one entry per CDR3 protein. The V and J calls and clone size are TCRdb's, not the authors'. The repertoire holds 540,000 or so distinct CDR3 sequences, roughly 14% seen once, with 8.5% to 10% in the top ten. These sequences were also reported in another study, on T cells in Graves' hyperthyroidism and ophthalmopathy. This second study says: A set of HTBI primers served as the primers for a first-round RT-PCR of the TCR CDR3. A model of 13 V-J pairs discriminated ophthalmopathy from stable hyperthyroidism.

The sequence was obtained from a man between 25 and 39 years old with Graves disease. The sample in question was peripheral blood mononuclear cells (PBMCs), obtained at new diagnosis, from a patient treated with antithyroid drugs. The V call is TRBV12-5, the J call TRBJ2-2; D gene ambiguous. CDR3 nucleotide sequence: TGTGCTTCATTCCTATCCACCGGGGAGCTGTTTTTT. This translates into CASFLSTGELFF.